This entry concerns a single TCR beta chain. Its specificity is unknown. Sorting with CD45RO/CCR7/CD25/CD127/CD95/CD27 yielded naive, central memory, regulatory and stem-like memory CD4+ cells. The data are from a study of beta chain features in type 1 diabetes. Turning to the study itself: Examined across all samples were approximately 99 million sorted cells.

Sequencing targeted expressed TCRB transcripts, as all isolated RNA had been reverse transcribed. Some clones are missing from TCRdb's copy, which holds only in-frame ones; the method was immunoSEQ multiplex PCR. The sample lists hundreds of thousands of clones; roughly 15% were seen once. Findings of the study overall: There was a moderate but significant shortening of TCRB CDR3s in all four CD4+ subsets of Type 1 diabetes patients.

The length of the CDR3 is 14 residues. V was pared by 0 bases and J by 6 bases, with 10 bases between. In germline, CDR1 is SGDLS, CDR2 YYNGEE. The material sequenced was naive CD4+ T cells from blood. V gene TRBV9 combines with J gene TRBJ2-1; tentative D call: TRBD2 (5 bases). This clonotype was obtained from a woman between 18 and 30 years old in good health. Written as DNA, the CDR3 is TGTGCCAGCAGCGTAGCTAGCAATTTCAATGAGCAGTTCTTC. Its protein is CASSVASNFNEQFF.